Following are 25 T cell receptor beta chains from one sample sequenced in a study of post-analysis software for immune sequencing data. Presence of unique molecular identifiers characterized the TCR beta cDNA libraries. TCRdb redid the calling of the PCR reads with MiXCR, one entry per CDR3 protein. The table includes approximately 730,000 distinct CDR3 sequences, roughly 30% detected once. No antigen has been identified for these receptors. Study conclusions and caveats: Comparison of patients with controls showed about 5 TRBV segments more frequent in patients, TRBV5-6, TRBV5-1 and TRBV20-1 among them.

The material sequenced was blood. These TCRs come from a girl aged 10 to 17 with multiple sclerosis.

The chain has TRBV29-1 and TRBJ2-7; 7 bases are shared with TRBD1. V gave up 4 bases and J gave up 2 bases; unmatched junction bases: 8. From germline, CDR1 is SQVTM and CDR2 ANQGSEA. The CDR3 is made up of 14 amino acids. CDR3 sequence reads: CSVAGQGVTYEQYF. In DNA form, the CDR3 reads TGCAGCGTTGCAGGTCAGGGGGTCACCTACGAGCAGTACTTC.

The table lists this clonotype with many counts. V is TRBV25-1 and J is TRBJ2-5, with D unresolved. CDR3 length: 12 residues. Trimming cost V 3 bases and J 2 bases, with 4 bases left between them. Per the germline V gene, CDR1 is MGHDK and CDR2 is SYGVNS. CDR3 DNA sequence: TGTGCCAGCAGTGATTTTCAAGAGACCCAGTACTTC. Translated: CASSDFQETQYF.

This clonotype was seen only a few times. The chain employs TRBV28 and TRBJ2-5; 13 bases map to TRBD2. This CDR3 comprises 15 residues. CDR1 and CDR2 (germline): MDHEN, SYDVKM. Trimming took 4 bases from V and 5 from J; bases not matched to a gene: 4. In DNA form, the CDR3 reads TGTGCCAGCAGTTCCCGGACTAGCGGGAGTGAGACCCAGTACTTC. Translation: CASSSRTSGSETQYF.

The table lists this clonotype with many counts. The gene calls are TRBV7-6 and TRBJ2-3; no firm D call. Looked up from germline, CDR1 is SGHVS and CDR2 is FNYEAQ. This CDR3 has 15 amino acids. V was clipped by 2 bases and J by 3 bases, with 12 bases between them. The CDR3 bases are TGTGCCAGCAGCTTAACCACTGGTAGTACAGATACGCAGTATTTT. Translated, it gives CASSLTTGSTDTQYF.

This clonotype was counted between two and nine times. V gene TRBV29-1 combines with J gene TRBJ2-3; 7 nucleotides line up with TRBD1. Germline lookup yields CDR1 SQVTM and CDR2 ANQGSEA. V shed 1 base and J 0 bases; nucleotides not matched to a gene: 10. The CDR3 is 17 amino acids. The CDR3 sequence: CSVEGGQGDTSTDTQYF. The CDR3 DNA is TGCAGCGTTGAAGGAGGGCAGGGGGATACTAGCACAGATACGCAGTATTTT.

DNA of the CDR3: TGTGCCAGCTCACCGCGGGGACAGAAGAAAGAGACCCAGTACTTC. Its translation is CASSPRGQKKETQYF. The chain has TRBV18 and TRBJ2-5; D may be TRBD1 (7 bases). Germline V lookup: CDR1 KGHSH, CDR2 LQKENI. The CDR3 length is 15 residues. The V gene lost 3 bases and the J gene lost 3 bases, with 14 bases spanning the gap.

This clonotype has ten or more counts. The CDR3 loop reads CASSRQGLDTEAFF. Written as DNA, the CDR3 is TGCGCCAGCAGTCGACAGGGATTGGACACTGAAGCTTTCTTT. The chain recombines TRBV5-1 with TRBJ1-1; 7 bases line up with TRBD1. The CDR3 is 14 residues long. J lost 3 bases, V lost 5 bases, and 7 bases had no gene match. Germline CDR1 SGHRS, CDR2 YFSETQ.

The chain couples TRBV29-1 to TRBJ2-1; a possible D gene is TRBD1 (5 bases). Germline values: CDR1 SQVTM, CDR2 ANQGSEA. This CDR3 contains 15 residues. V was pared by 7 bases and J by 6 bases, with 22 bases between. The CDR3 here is CSAEKPGSPCNEQFF. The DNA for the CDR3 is TGCAGCGCGGAAAAACCAGGGTCCCCCTGCAATGAGCAGTTCTTC.

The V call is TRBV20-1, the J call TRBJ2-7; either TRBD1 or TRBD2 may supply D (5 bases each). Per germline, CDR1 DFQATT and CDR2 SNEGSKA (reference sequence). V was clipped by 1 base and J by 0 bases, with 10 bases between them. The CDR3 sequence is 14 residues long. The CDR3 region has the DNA TGCAGTGCTAGAGGTTGGGGGAACTCCTACGAGCAGTACTTC. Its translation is CSARGWGNSYEQYF.

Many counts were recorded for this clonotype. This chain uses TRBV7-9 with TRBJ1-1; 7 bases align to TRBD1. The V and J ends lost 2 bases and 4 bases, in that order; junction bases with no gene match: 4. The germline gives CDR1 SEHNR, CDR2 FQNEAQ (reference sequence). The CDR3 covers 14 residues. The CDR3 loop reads CASSLRQGGTEAFF. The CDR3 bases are TGTGCCAGCAGCTTACGACAGGGAGGCACTGAAGCTTTCTTT.

The CDR3 loop reads CASSNLLDTQYF. In DNA, the CDR3 is TGTGCCAGCAGCAATCTTCTGGATACGCAGTATTTT. The genes are TRBV9 and TRBJ2-3; D remains ambiguous. Germline V lookup: CDR1 SGDLS, CDR2 YYNGEE. V lost 4 bases and J 6 bases, leaving 9 bases between the germline ends. This CDR3 is 12 amino acids long.

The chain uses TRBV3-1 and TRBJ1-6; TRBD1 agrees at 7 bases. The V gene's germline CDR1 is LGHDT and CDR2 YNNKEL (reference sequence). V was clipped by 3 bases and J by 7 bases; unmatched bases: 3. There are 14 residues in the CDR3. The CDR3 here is CASSHRRGNSPLHF. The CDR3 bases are TGTGCCAGCAGCCATCGCAGGGGGAATTCACCCCTCCACTTT. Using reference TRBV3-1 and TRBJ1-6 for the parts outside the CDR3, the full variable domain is DTAVSQTPKYLVTQMGNDKSIKCEQNLGHDTMYWYKQDSKKFLKIMFSYNNKELIINETVPNRFSPKSPDKAHLNLHINSLELGDSAVYFCASSHRRGNSPLHFGNGTRLTVT.

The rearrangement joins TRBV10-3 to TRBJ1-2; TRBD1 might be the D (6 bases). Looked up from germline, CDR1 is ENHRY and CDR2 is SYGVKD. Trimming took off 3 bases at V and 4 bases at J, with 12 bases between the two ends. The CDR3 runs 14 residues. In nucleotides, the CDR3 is TGTGCCATCAGTGAAAGGGCAGGGGTCTATGGCTACACCTTC. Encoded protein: CAISERAGVYGYTF.

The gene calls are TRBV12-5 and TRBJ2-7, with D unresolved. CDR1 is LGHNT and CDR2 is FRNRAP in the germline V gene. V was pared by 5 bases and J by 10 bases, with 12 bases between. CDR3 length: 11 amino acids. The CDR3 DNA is TGTGCTAGTGGTCCGGGTTGGGCCCAGTACTTC. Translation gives CASGPGWAQYF.

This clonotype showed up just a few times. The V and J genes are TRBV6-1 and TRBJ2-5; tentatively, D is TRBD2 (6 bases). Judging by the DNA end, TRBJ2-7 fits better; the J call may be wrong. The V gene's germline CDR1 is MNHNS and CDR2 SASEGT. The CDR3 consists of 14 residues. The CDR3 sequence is CASSAAGGMNEQYF. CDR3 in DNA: TGTGCCAGCAGTGCGGCGGGCGGGATGAACGAGCAGTACTTC.

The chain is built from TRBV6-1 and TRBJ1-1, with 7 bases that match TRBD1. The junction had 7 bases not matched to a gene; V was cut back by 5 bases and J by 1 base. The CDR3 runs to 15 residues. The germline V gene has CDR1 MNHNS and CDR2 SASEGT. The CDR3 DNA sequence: TGTGCCAGCAGTTATATAACAGGGGCGAACACTGAAGCTTTCTTT. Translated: CASSYITGANTEAFF.

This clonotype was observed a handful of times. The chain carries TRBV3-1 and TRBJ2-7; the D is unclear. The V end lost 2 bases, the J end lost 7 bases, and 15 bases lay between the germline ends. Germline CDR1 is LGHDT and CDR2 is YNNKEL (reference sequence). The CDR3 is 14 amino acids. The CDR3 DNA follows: TGTGCCAGCAGCCAAACTGGACCCTCCCGGGAGCAGTACTTC. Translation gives CASSQTGPSREQYF.

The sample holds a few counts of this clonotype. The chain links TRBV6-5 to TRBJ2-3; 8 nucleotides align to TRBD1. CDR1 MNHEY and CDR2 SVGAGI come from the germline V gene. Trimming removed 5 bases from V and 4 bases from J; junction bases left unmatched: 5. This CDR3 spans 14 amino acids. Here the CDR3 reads CASSNGQGPDTQYF. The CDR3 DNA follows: TGTGCCAGCAGTAACGGACAGGGACCAGATACGCAGTATTTT.

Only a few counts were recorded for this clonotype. The chain's CDR3 is CATSFWDTQYF. The CDR3 DNA reads as TGTGCCACCAGTTTTTGGGATACGCAGTATTTT. This chain uses TRBV15 with TRBJ2-3; D gene uncertain. Germline assignment: CDR1 LNHNV and CDR2 YYDKDF (reference sequence). V dropped 6 bases and J dropped 6 bases, with 7 bases sitting between them. CDR3 length: 11 residues.

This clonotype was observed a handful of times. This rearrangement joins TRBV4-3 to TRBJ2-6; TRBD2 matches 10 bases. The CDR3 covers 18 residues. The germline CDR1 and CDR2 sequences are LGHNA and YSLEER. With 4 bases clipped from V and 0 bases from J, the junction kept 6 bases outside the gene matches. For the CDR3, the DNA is TGCGCCAGCAGCCCAGACGTAGCGGGAGGCTCTGGGGCCAACGTCCTGACTTTC. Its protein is CASSPDVAGGSGANVLTF.

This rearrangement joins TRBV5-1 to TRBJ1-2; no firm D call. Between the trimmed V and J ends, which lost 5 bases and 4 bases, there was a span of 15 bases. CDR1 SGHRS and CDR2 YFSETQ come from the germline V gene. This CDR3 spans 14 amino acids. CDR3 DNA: TGCGCCAGCAGAATCCTTTCGGCAGGCTATGGCTACACCTTC. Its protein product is CASRILSAGYGYTF.

In nucleotides, the CDR3 is TGCGCCAGCAGCTTTACAGCGGGAGGGCACAATGAGCAGTTCTTC. Protein product: CASSFTAGGHNEQFF. This chain uses TRBV5-1 with TRBJ2-1; 10 bases are a match to TRBD2. Germline assignment: CDR1 SGHRS and CDR2 YFSETQ. This CDR3 has 15 residues. V shed 2 bases and J 5 bases; nucleotides not matched to a gene: 4.

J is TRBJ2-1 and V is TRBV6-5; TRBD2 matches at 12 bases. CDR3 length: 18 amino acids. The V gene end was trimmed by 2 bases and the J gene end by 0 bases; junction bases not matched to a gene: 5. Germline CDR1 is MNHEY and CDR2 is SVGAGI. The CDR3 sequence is CASSYALAGGNSYNEQFF. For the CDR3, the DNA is TGTGCCAGCAGTTACGCACTAGCGGGAGGTAACTCCTACAATGAGCAGTTCTTC.

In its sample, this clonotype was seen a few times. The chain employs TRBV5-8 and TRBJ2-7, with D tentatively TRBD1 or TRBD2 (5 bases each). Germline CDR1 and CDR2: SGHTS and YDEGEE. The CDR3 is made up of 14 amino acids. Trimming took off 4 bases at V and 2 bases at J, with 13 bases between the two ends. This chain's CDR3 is CASSPWDGTYEQYF. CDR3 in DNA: TGTGCCAGCAGCCCATGGGACGGCACCTACGAGCAGTACTTC.

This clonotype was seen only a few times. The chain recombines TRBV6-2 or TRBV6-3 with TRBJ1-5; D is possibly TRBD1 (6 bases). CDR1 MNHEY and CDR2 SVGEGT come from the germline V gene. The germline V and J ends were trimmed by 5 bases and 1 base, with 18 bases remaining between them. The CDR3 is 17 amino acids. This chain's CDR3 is CASSTTRGTRSNQPQHF. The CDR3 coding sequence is TGTGCCAGCAGTACGACCAGGGGCACCCGGAGCAATCAGCCCCAGCATTTT.